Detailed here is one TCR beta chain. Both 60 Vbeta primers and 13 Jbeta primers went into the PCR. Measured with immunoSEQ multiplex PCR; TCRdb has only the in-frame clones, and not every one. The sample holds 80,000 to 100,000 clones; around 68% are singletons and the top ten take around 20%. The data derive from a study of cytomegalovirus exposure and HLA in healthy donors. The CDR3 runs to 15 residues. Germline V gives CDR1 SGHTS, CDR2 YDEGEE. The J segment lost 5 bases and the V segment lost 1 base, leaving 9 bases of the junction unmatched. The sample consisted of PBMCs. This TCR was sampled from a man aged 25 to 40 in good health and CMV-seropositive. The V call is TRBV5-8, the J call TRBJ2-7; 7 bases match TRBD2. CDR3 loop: CASSLRGGSPHEQYF. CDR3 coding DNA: TGTGCCAGCAGCTTGAGGGGCGGGAGCCCCCACGAGCAGTACTTC.